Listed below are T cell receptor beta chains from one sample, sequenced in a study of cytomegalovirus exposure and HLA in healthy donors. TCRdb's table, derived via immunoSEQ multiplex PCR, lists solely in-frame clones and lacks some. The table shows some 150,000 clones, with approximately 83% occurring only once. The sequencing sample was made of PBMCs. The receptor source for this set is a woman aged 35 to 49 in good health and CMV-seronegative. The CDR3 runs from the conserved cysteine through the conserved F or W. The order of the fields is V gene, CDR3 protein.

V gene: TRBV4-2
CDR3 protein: CASSQEGAGELYEQYF

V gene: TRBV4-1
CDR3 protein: CASSHGPLQPTLDRLRGNTIYF

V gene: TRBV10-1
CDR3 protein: CASSDRGKLNTEAFF

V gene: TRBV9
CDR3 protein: CASSVTTGDREQAFF

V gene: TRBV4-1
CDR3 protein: CASARTGSGPQHF

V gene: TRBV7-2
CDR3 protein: CASSFLLPAEAFF

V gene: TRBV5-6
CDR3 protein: CASSLELSTDTQYF

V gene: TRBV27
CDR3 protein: CASSSILSTDTQYF

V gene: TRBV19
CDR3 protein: CASTGTSGRAGYYNEQFF

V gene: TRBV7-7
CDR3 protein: CASSSSGGYNEQFF

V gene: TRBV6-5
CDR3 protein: CASRPADGGVDTQYF

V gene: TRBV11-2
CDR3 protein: CASSLAIISSYEQYF

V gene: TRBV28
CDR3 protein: CASSLTAGNYGYTF

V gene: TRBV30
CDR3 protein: CAWSAGGNSPLHF

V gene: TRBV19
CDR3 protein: CASSQAGSSYNEQFF

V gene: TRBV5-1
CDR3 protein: CASSLGPSGGGEKLFF

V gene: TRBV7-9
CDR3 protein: CASSWGDVNQPQHF

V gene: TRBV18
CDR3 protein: CASSPQGDTEAFF

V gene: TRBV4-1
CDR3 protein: CASSQDSRGRNEQYF

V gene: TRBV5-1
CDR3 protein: CASSLAGGAQNYGYTF

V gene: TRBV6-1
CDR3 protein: CASSEGLGQGSGEQFF

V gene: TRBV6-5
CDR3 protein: CASSKGTGSINTIYF

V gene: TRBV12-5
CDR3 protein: CASGPGQGAYEQYF

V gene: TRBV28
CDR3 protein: CASSLHDRGRKTQYF

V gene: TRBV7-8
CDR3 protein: CASSFGAGGIYEQYF

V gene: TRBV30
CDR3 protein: CAWTPRAGSPLHF

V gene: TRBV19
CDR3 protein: CASAIYPSRGYTF

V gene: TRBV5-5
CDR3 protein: CASSSLPGNEAFF

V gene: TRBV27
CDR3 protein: CASRERDKFYGYTF

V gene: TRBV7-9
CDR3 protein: CSSSFPKGPPDTEAFF

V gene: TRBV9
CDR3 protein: CASSAYRAPEAFF

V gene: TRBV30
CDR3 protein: CAWSVFPQNYGYTF

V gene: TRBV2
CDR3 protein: CASSWTGAETQYF

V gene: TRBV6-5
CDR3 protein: CASSYSLTPGSNEQFF

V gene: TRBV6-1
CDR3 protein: CASSEQWGPSNEQFF

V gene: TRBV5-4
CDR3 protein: CASSQGQAYNSPLHF

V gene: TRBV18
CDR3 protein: CASSRGTGTGSYSDEQFF

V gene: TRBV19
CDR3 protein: CASSSGFDTEAFF

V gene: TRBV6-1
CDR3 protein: CASSVIQGALDYGYTF

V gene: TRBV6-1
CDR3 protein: CASSVQGTDTQYF

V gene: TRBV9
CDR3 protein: CASSLTTGHSGANVLTF